This section outlines one T cell receptor beta chain sequence together with its context. The antigen is not known. This entry comes from a study of identifying expanded T cells in peripheral blood. The study, taken as a whole, reports: About 1.3 clones differed between technical replicates, versus about 17 and 20 over time.

Produced via immunoSEQ multiplex PCR; TCRdb's table is partial and in-frame only. Of under 150,000 clones listed, about 88% are singletons. V was shortened by 8 bases and J by 2 bases, with 18 bases between the two germline ends. Germline V gene data show CDR1 as WSHSY and CDR2 as SAAADI. This CDR3 spans 15 amino acids. The TCR comes from a person between 18 and 75 years old in good health. The chain couples TRBV10-2 to TRBJ1-2, with D perhaps TRBD1 (5 bases). Sequencing was carried out using blood. The CDR3 DNA is TGCGCCAGCTCCGCTGGGGGTCCTCCAAACTATGGCTACACCTTC. Translation gives CASSAGGPPNYGYTF.